The T cell receptor beta chain described here comes from a study of PD-1 blockade in classical Hodgkin lymphoma (dated by TCRdb to the early 2020s). For context, the study as a whole: Nivolumab dosing was 3 mg/kg intravenously every 2 weeks, continuing until either disease progression or unacceptable toxicity. The study used TCR beta sequencing and CyTOF to define a peripheral blood immune signature of response to PD-1 blockade in classical Hodgkin lymphoma. General findings and caveats noted by the study authors: Only a single clinical trial cohort was studied, and what caused the repertoire differences, possibly disease activity or prior therapy, remained undefined. Baseline TCR diversity was reported to be lower in newly diagnosed patients than in healthy donors and to be lower still in relapsed/refractory patients. By C4D1, a significant rise was seen in CD4+ TCR diversity but not in CD8+ TCR diversity (p=0.0027 vs p=0.16), and the rise was most apparent among complete responders (p=0.02). Patients starting nivolumab less than 1 year after ASCT had lower diversity and were excluded from later analyses to avoid confounding by immune reconstitution. Among trial patients, those achieving complete response had baseline diversity similar to that of newly diagnosed patients, while diversity was significantly lower in partial responders and progressors.

The time point tag for this specimen amounts to: cycle 4 day 1 (C4D1), after less than 7 weeks of nivolumab. Every trial patient had relapsed after autologous stem cell transplantation, and cohorts A, B and C differed in prior brentuximab vedotin exposure. A total of about 51 patients with relapsed/refractory classical Hodgkin lymphoma made up the trial cohort, and each patient's best overall response was complete response, partial response or progressive disease. Trial patients were treated with single-agent nivolumab in the multi-cohort phase II CheckMate 205 trial. An independent review committee assessed best overall response by applying the 2007 International Working Group response criteria. PBMCs from the trial were collected at three points: immediately before nivolumab initiation (C1D1), and during therapy at cycle 2 day 1 and cycle 4 day 1. Peripheral blood was collected in 8 mL Vacutainer Cell Preparation Tubes, from which PBMCs were isolated by centrifugation and then cryopreserved.

As for this clone: Its cognate antigen has yet to be identified. There are no base qualities to consult, and no much larger clone falls within one base.

Genomic DNA was isolated using the Qiagen DNeasy kit from unsorted PBMCs as well as from negatively selected CD4+ and CD8+ fractions. Using primers that anneal to V and J segments, immunoSEQ multiplex PCR amplified the TCR beta CDR3 regions. Amplification bias was minimized using a synthetic immune receptor repertoire, and residual bias was removed computationally after sequencing. Under the source paper's analysis protocol: Repertoire diversity was quantified as the Shannon entropy index using custom Python scripts. Unsorted, CD4+ and CD8+ repertoires were examined separately, except in combined analyses, for which CD4+ and CD8+ sequences were merged in silico. Clonal expansion was defined as at least a 2-fold frequency increase after treatment relative to C1D1, with a pseudocount of 0.5 for undetected baseline clones. Clones with 0 or 1 copy at C1D1 were classified as singleton clones, and clones with 2 or more copies were classified as non-singleton clones. By matching protein sequences in sorted samples from the same patient, clones expanded in unsorted samples were annotated as CD4+, CD8+ or unknown. Wilcoxon tests on paired samples were used to test changes in diversity from C1D1 to C4D1. Drawn from immuneACCESS, this table holds only the in-frame rearrangements with V and J called that TCRdb kept. Clones are partly lost; checked studies trace under half to an unresolved V gene and leave the rest unexplained. The D gene and trimming were derived from the DNA, and the V and J assignments and clone size from that table. The sample profile shows 100,000 or so clones; roughly 91% of them were found once. Of the sample, less than 2% is held by the ten largest clones.

CDR1 and CDR2 were assigned from the germline V gene as MGHRA and YSYEKL. The CDR3 runs 14 residues from the cysteine to the phenylalanine. Only the CDR3 DNA is retained, 42 bases long and in frame from the first base. Trimming accounts for 3 bases at V and 6 bases at J, while the number of junction bases matched to no gene is 7. The material was peripheral blood mononuclear cells (PBMCs), obtained before the fourth cycle of nivolumab. In this chain, TRBV4-1 is recombined with TRBJ1-2; 7 junctional bases match TRBD1. The source of this sequence is a human donor with classical Hodgkin lymphoma. The bases are TGCGCCAGCAGCCAGGTAACAGGGGCGGATGGCTACACCTTC. Translated, it gives CASSQVTGADGYTF.